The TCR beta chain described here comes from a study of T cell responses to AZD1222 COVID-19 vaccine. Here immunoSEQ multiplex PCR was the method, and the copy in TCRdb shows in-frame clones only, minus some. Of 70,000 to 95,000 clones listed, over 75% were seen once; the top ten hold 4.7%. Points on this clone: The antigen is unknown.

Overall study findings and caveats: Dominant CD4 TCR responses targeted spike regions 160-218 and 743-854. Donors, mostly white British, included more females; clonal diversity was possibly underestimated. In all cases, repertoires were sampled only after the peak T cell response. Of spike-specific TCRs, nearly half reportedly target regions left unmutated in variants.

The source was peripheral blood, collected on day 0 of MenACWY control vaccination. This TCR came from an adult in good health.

In DNA form, the CDR3 reads TGTGCCAGCAGCCCGAGCGGGAGCTCCTACAATGAGCAGTTCTTC. Encoded protein: CASSPSGSSYNEQFF. The gene calls are TRBV6-5 and TRBJ2-1; 8 bases align to TRBD2. Germline-derived CDR1 and CDR2 are MNHEY and SVGAGI. The trim removed 6 bases at V and 0 bases at J, leaving 4 bases unmatched. CDR3 length equals 15 residues.